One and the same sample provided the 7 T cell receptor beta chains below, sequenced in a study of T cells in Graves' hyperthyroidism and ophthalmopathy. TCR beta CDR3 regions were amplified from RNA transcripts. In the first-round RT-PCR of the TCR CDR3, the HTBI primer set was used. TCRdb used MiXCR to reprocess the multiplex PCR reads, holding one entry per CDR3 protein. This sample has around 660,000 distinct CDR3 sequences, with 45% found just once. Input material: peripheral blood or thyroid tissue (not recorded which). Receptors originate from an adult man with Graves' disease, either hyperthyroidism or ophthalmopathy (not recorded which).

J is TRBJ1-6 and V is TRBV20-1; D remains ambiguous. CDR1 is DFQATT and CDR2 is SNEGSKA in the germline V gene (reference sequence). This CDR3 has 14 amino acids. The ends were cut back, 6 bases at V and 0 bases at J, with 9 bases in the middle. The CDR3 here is CSAPGSSYNSPLHF. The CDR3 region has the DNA TGCAGTGCGCCCGGTAGCTCCTATAATTCACCCCTCCACTTT.

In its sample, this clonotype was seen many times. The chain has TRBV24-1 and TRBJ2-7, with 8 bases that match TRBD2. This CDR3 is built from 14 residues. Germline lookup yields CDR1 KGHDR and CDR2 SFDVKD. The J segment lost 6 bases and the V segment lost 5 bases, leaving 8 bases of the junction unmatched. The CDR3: CATSATSGSLEQYF. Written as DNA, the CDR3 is TGTGCCACCAGTGCCACTAGCGGAAGCCTCGAGCAGTACTTC.

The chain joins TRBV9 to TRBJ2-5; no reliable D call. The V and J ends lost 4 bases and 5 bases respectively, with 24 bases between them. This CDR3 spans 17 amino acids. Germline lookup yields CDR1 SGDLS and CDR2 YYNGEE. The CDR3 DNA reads TGTGCCAGCAGCCAAGATCCCCCCTACCGGGCTCGGGAGACCCAGTACTTC. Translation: CASSQDPPYRARETQYF.

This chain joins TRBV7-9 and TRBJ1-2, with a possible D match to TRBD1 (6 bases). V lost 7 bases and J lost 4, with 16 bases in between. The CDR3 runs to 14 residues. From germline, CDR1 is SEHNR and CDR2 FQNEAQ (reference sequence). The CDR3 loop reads CASKEPGVFYGYTF. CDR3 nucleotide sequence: TGTGCCAGCAAAGAACCAGGGGTCTTCTATGGCTACACCTTC.

This chain's CDR3 is CSARDVGADTQYF. Written as DNA, the CDR3 is TGCAGTGCTAGAGATGTGGGGGCAGATACGCAGTATTTT. The chain links TRBV20-1 to TRBJ2-3, with D perhaps TRBD1 or TRBD2 (5 bases each). This CDR3 region has 13 residues. CDR1 is DFQATT, CDR2 SNEGSKA, per germline (reference sequence). Trimming took off 0 bases at V and 4 bases at J, with 8 bases between the two ends.

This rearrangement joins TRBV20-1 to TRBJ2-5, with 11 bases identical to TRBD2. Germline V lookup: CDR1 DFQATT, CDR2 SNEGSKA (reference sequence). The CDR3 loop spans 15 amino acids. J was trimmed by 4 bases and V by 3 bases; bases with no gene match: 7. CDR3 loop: CSASLYSGGAETQYF. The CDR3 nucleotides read TGCAGTGCTAGTTTATATAGCGGGGGGGCAGAGACCCAGTACTTC.

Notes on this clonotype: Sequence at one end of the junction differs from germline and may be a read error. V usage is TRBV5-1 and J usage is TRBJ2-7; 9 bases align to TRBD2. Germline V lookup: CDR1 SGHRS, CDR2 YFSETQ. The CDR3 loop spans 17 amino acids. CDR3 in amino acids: CASSQGWRLAVPYEQYF. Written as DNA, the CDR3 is TGTGCCAGCAGCCAAGGTTGGAGACTAGCGGTACCCTACGAGCAGTACTTC.